This TCR beta chain was sequenced in a study of T-cell reconstitution after alpha-beta-depleted transplantation in children. This clonotype has at least ten counts. Preparation of the TCRbeta library used unique molecular identifiers. In TCRdb, the PCR reads were re-called with MiXCR into one record per CDR3 protein. The sample yields about 580,000 distinct CDR3 sequences, roughly 24% seen once. CDR3 size: 17 residues. V trimming: 1 base; J trimming: 4 bases; junction bases outside the gene matches: 9. This TCR came from a boy under two years old who had a stem cell transplant for acute myeloid leukemia, so the T cells may come from the graft donor. This sample comprised PBMCs, mostly from graft donor cells, obtained 360 days after TCRalphabeta/CD19-depleted stem cell transplant. The V gene is TRBV12-3 or TRBV12-4, the J gene TRBJ2-5; 10 bases align to TRBD1. In nucleotides, the CDR3 is TGTGCCAGCAGTTTAGGCCACCTCCGGGACAGGGGAGAGACCCAGTACTTC. Residues: CASSLGHLRDRGETQYF.